The next 20 T cell receptor beta chains were all read from a single sample in a study of T cell changes during pregnancy in multiple sclerosis (dated by TCRdb to between 2019 and 2020). Library preparation was by the immunoSEQ multiplex PCR assay. Imported from immuneACCESS, the table was reduced by TCRdb to in-frame sequences with V and J called. These copies leave out some clones; in studies compared against another copy, an unresolved V gene accounts for under half, and the cause of the remainder is not known. Recorded for this sample are 42,000 or so clones; 87% of them occurred a single time. The top ten hold 0.9% of the sample. Specimen: CD4+ T cells from peripheral blood mononuclear cells, collected after pregnancy. All receptors derive from a female donor with multiple sclerosis, enrolled in a pregnancy study.

The CDR3 spells CASTGGGGSYEQYF. CDR3 DNA sequence: TGTGCCAGCACGGGCGGCGGGGGCTCCTACGAGCAGTACTTC. This rearrangement joins TRBV2 to TRBJ2-7; 7 bases match TRBD2. This CDR3 contains 14 residues. Germline V gene sequence: CDR1 SNHLY, CDR2 FYNNEI. The trim removed 7 bases at V and 0 bases at J, leaving 6 bases unmatched.

The rearrangement links TRBV5-1 to TRBJ2-3, with 11 bases matching TRBD2. J lost 5 bases, V lost 5 bases, and 10 bases had no gene match. This CDR3 is 16 amino acids long. Germline loops: CDR1 SGHRS, CDR2 YFSETQ. The CDR3 loop reads CASRRLLAGVVDTQYF. The CDR3, as DNA: TGCGCCAGCAGACGTCTACTAGCGGGGGTCGTAGATACGCAGTATTTT. Complete variable domain (other parts from reference TRBV5-1 and TRBJ2-3): KAGVTQTPRYLIKTRGQQVTLSCSPISGHRSVSWYQQTPGQGLQFLFEYFSETQRNKGNFPGRFSGRQFSNSRSEMNVSTLELGDSALYLCASRRLLAGVVDTQYFGPGTRLTVL.

As concerns this clone: The sample has other DNA sequences that encode this CDR3 too. The rearrangement links TRBV5-1 to TRBJ1-1; D may be TRBD1 (6 bases). Germline CDR1 SGHRS, CDR2 YFSETQ. This CDR3 is built from 13 residues. Trimming stripped 0 bases from V and 4 bases from J, with 7 bases between. CDR3 in amino acids: CASSLGGGTEAFF. The DNA of the CDR3 is TGCGCCAGCAGCTTGGGAGGGGGCACTGAAGCTTTCTTT.

The gene calls are TRBV9 and TRBJ2-2, with 8 bases lining up with TRBD2. The CDR3 has 16 residues. The V gene's germline CDR1 is SGDLS and CDR2 YYNGEE. The V segment lost 2 bases and the J segment 3 bases; nucleotides outside the gene matches: 6. CDR3 coding DNA: TGTGCCAGCAGCGTGAGCGGGGGACGGGACACCGGGGAGCTGTTTTTT. It yields the protein CASSVSGGRDTGELFF.

V is TRBV15 and J is TRBJ1-5; no definite D call. V shed 0 bases and J shed 5 bases, with 8 bases lying between them. CDR1 is LNHNV, CDR2 YYDKDF, per germline (reference sequence). The CDR3 contains 14 residues. The CDR3 sequence: CATSRDGRDQPQHF. The CDR3 nucleotides are TGTGCCACCAGCAGAGATGGGCGGGATCAGCCCCAGCATTTT.

The chain links TRBV4-3 to TRBJ2-1, with no clear D. Germline assignment: CDR1 LGHNA and CDR2 YSLEER. The CDR3 is 14 residues long. V lost 0 bases, J lost 7 bases, and 10 bases lay in between. CDR3: CASSQEPGANEQFF. The DNA for the CDR3 is TGCGCCAGCAGCCAAGAACCCGGTGCAAATGAGCAGTTCTTC.

The rearrangement links TRBV5-6 to TRBJ1-4; D perhaps matches TRBD1 (5 bases). CDR3 length: 14 amino acids. CDR1 is SGHDT, CDR2 YYEEEE, per germline. Trimming took 0 bases from V and 8 from J, leaving 11 bases between them. The CDR3 nucleotides read TGTGCCAGCAGCTTGGTCAGGGCTGGAGAAAAACTGTTTTTT. As protein: CASSLVRAGEKLFF.

Notes on this clone: This same CDR3 is encoded by further DNA sequences in the sample. The chain couples TRBV7-9 to TRBJ1-1; 7 bases align to TRBD1. The J segment lost 1 base and the V segment lost 5 bases, leaving 1 base of the junction unmatched. Germline V gene data show CDR1 as SEHNR and CDR2 as FQNEAQ (reference sequence). CDR3 size: 13 residues. The CDR3 protein is CASSPGGNTEAFF. For the CDR3, the DNA is TGTGCCAGCAGCCCAGGGGGGAACACTGAAGCTTTCTTT.

This chain links TRBV11-1 with TRBJ1-1; D may be TRBD1 (6 bases). V was shortened by 4 bases and J by 3 bases, with 9 bases between the two germline ends. There are 13 residues in the CDR3. CDR1 SGHAT and CDR2 FQDESV come from the germline V gene (reference sequence). The CDR3 region has the DNA TGTGCCAGCAGCTCGGACAGTCACACTGAAGCTTTCTTT. This codes for CASSSDSHTEAFF. Full variable domain (remainder filled in from reference TRBV11-1 and TRBJ1-1): EAEVAQSPRYKITEKSQAVAFWCDPISGHATLYWYRQILGQGPELLVQFQDESVVDDSQLPKDRFSAERLKGVDSTLKIQPAELGDSAMYLCASSSDSHTEAFFGQGTRLTVV.

The chain links TRBV6-5 to TRBJ2-7, with 8 nucleotides matching TRBD1. The V and J ends lost 5 bases and 1 base, in that order; junction bases with no gene match: 4. The CDR3 is made up of 14 amino acids. Germline V lookup: CDR1 MNHEY, CDR2 SVGAGI. In DNA, the CDR3 is TGTGCCAGCAGTAGACAGGGGTGGTCCTACGAGCAGTACTTC. This sequence encodes CASSRQGWSYEQYF.

Of note for this clone: An end of the junction differs from the germline gene, which may be a read error. The J gene is TRBJ1-5, the V gene TRBV2, with D possibly TRBD1 on 6 matching bases. The CDR3 runs 14 residues. CDR1 and CDR2 from the germline V gene are SNHLY and FYNNEI. CDR3 sequence reads: CAGSSQGTDQPQHF. DNA of the CDR3: TGTGCCGGCAGCTCACAGGGAACTGATCAGCCCCAGCATTTT.

The CDR3 nucleotides read TGTGCCAGCAGGGGAAGAAGTTTTGGGGAGTACAGCAATCAGCCCCAGCATTTT. Protein product: CASRGRSFGEYSNQPQHF. This chain connects TRBV6-4 to TRBJ1-5, with unresolved D. Germline CDR1 and CDR2: MRHNA and SNTAGT. This CDR3 comprises 18 residues. The ends were cut back, 6 bases at V and 1 base at J, with 22 bases in the middle.

This chain uses TRBV5-4 with TRBJ1-1; D remains unclear. This CDR3 spans 15 amino acids. V gave up 1 base and J gave up 4 bases, with 14 bases separating them. From germline, CDR1 is SGHNT and CDR2 YYREEE (reference sequence). The CDR3 DNA follows: TGTGCCAGCAGCTTGCGTATCGGGGAAGCCACTGAAGCTTTCTTT. Translated, it gives CASSLRIGEATEAFF.

The CDR3 sequence: CASTLEREIGGNTIYF. DNA of the CDR3: TGTGCCAGCACATTAGAACGGGAGATCGGTGGAAACACCATATATTTT. V gene TRBV2 combines with J gene TRBJ1-3; D is uncertain. The germline V gene encodes CDR1 SNHLY and CDR2 FYNNEI. The CDR3 is 16 residues long. Trimming stripped 7 bases from V and 3 bases from J, with 19 bases between.

The chain uses TRBV6-4 and TRBJ2-7, with TRBD1 matching 8 bases. The CDR3 is made up of 15 amino acids. V was pared by 2 bases and J by 2 bases, with 5 bases of the junction left unmatched. Germline values: CDR1 MRHNA, CDR2 SNTAGT. In DNA form, the CDR3 reads TGTGCCAGCAGTGACCTTGACAGGGGTCCCTACGAGCAGTACTTC. It encodes CASSDLDRGPYEQYF.

The genes are TRBV10-1 and TRBJ1-2; D is unclear. Germline CDR1 and CDR2: WNHNN and SYGVQD (reference sequence). CDR3 size: 13 residues. Trimming shortened V by 2 bases and J by 7 bases, and 11 bases separated the two germline ends. The CDR3, as DNA: TGCGCCAGCAGTGAGAGGAGGTCAGGTGGCTACACCTTC. Translation gives CASSERRSGGYTF.

The genes are TRBV25-1 and TRBJ1-4; no clear D gene. Germline values: CDR1 MGHDK, CDR2 SYGVNS. CDR3 length equals 14 residues. The ends were cut back, 6 bases at V and 2 bases at J, with 10 bases in the middle. CDR3 protein: CASRSGITNEKLFF. CDR3 bases: TGTGCCAGCAGATCCGGGATCACTAATGAAAAACTGTTTTTT.

V usage is TRBV2 and J usage is TRBJ1-1, with D possibly matching TRBD1 (5 bases). This CDR3 contains 15 residues. Germline CDR1 reads SNHLY; CDR2 reads FYNNEI. Deletions cut 7 bases from V and 2 bases from J, with 17 bases between. CDR3 loop: CASTKGQARNTEAFF. The CDR3, as DNA: TGTGCCAGCACAAAGGGGCAGGCCAGAAACACTGAAGCTTTCTTT.

On this clone: Mismatch with germline at one junction end may stem from a read error. The rearrangement joins TRBV7-7 to TRBJ2-1, with D possibly being TRBD2 (6 bases). Looked up from germline, CDR1 is SSHAT and CDR2 is FNYEAQ (reference sequence). This CDR3 comprises 13 residues. The DNA of the CDR3 is TGTGCTAGCAGCTTAGACCTAGCGAATGAGCAGTTCTTC. Its translation is CASSLDLANEQFF.

The genes are TRBV7-9 and TRBJ2-7; 9 bases map to TRBD2. CDR3 length equals 16 residues. V shed 1 base, J shed 2 bases, and the junction held 6 bases outside the gene matches. Germline V CDR1 and CDR2: SEHNR, FQNEAQ (reference sequence). The CDR3 is CASSLGSGGIAYEQYF. The CDR3 DNA reads TGTGCCAGCAGCTTAGGAAGCGGGGGGATAGCCTACGAGCAGTACTTC.